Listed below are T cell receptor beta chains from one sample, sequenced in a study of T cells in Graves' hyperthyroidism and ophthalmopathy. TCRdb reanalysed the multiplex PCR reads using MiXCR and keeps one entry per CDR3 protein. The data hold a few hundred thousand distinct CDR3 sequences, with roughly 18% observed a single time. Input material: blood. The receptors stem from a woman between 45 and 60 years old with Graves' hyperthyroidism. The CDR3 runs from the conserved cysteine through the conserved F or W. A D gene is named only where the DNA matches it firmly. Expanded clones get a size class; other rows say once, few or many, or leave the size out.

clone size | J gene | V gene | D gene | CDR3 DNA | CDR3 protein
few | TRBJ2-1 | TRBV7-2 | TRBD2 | TGTGCCAGCAGCTTCGGACTAGTCTCCAATGAGCAGTTCTTC | CASSFGLVSNEQFF
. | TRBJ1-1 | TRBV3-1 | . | TGTGCCAGCAGCTCAGGGGTAGACAGAGAAGCTTTCTTT | CASSSGVDREAFF
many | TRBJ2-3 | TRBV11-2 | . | TGTGCCAGCAGCTTAGATATGGGAGATACGCAGTATTTT | CASSLDMGDTQYF
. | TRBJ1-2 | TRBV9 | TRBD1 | TGTGCCAGCAGCCCTTCTAGGACAGGGAATGGCTACACCTTC | CASSPSRTGNGYTF
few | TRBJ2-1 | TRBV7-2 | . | TGTGCCAGTAGTACCGAGGGGGCCGGCGGGAGACAATTCGACAATGAGCAGTTCTTC | CASSTEGAGGRQFDNEQFF
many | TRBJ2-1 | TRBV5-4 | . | TGTGCCAGCAGTCACGAGACGCCAAATGAGCAGTTCTTC | CASSHETPNEQFF
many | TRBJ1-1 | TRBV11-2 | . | TGTGCCAGCAGTCAGACCGGGACTGGGAACACTGAAGCTTTCTTT | CASSQTGTGNTEAFF
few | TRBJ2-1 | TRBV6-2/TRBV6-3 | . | TGTGCCAGCAGTTACGAGGACAGAGGCGGCAATGAGCAGTTCTTC | CASSYEDRGGNEQFF
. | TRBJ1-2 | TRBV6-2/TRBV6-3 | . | TGTGCCAGCAGAAACACGAGGGGCGGGTTTGGTGGTTACACCTTC | CASRNTRGGFGGYTF
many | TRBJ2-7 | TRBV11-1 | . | TGTGCCAGCAGCCCCCAACGATTCTACGAGCAGTACTTC | CASSPQRFYEQYF
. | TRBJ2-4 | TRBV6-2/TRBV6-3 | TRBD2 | TGTGCCAGCAGCCCTAGCGGGGGACTATATGGCATTCAGTACTTC | CASSPSGGLYGIQYF
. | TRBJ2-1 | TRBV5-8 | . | TGTGCCAGCAGCTTCTATGAAGAGCAGTTCTTC | CASSFYEEQFF